A selection of T cell receptor delta chains follows, all from one sample in a study of gamma-delta T cells after stem cell transplantation. TCRdb re-called clones from the RT-PCR reads via CATT. Among about 6,500 delta-chain clones, nearly 25% were seen once, and the ten largest hold 15% to 20%. Sequenced material: gamma-delta T cells. The receptors derive from a human donor. It is not recorded whose cells these are; they may come from a transplant donor. Both conserved end residues are part of each CDR3. Clone size, where shown, is once, few, many, or a class for clones that have expanded.

TRDV2 | few | CACDTLTVLGDRRTDKLIF
TRDV2 | . | CACDTVRDKGSWDTRQMFF
TRDV2 | medium-sized | CACDTVRGISSWDTRQMFF
TRDV1 | few | CALGTLYVRGDLDTDKLIF
TRDV2 | . | CACDTLGDFPDKLIF
TRDV2 | . | CACDTVRTGGPTRGVFDTDKLIF
TRDV2 | . | CACDPWGYPRYTDKLIF
TRDV2 | few | CACDRVGGGYLSSWDTRQMFF
TRDV2 | . | CACDISAQLFF
TRDV2 | medium-sized | CACDTLKPTGGLNTDKLIF
TRDV2 | few | CACDTVGRPLTGGLKLIF
TRDV2 | . | CACDAVTGGSRGSWDTRQMFF
TRDV2 | . | CACDTVGGWTDKLIF
TRDV2 | . | CACDTYWGIRNTDKLIF